The present TCR beta chain was sequenced within a study of T-cell memory formation after mild COVID-19. The trim removed 0 bases at V and 6 bases at J, leaving 14 bases unmatched. From germline, CDR1 is SGDLS and CDR2 YYNGEE. The CDR3 length is 18 residues. General study points: CD4+ clones that contracted lay mainly in CM and EM; CD8+ ones lay in EMRA. Pre-infection memory already had some responding clones, implying cross-reactive memory joined.

TCRdb itself ran the 5' RACE reads through MiXCR, one entry per CDR3 protein. The sample consists of 200,000 to 250,000 distinct CDR3 sequences, over 9.5% of them appearing once. The sample holds a few counts of this clonotype. Its target is not known. The sequenced sample was PBMCs or a T cell subset sorted from them (not recorded which). This TCR derives from a man younger than 35 who had mild COVID-19 (a few samples of this study predate the infection). Cell type and time point are not known. The V gene is TRBV9, the J gene TRBJ2-3, with 9 nucleotides matching TRBD2. The CDR3 DNA reads TGTGCCAGCAGCGTAGGAACTCTGGGCGGGGGGGCATCGGATACGCAGTATTTT. This translates into CASSVGTLGGGASDTQYF.